Presented here are 2 T cell receptor beta chains from one specimen sequenced in a study of CD8 T cells in ankylosing spondylitis (dated by TCRdb to about 2017). Libraries were built with 5' RACE. Data came from an Illumina HiSeq 2500. Starting from the raw public reads, TCRdb applied fastp trimming at Q25, assembled clones with MiXCR and retained in-frame beta chains. Each entry merges the rows of one CDR3 protein and shows their most common DNA and genes. Within this sample are a few hundred thousand distinct CDR3 sequences, with around 25% of them counted one time only. The ten largest make up 0.5% to 0.75% of the sample. Sequenced input: blood, either unsorted or a sorted T cell fraction (not recorded which). These receptor sequences come from a male donor with ankylosing spondylitis or in good health (not recorded which).

The chain is built from TRBV6-1 and TRBJ1-1; TRBD1 is a possible D gene (6 bases). Germline-derived CDR1 and CDR2 are MNHNS and SASEGT. Trimming left V 7 bases short and J 11 bases short, with 23 bases between. The CDR3 is 14 amino acids. CDR3 residues: CASKSSLGGGEAFF. CDR3 DNA: TGTGCCAGCAAATCGTCTTTAGGCGGGGGCGAGGCTTTCTTT.

This clonotype appeared many times. The chain recombines TRBV29-1 with TRBJ2-5; 9 bases line up with TRBD1. J gave up 4 bases and V 4 bases, and 4 bases lay outside the gene matches. CDR1 is SQVTM and CDR2 is ANQGSEA in the germline V gene. CDR3 length: 13 residues. CDR3 coding DNA: TGCAGCGTTGTACAGGGGGCCGGAGAGACCCAGTACTTC. As protein: CSVVQGAGETQYF.